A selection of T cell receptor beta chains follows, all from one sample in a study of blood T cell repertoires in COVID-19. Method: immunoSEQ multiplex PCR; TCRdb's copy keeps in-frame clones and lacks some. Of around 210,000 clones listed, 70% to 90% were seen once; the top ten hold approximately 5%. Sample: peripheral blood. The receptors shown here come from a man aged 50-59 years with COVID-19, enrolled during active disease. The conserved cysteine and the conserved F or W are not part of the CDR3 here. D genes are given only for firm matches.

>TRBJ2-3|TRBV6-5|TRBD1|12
ASSLGQGTDTQY
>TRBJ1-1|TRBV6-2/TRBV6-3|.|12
ASSFTPLNTEAF
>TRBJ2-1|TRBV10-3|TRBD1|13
AITLDRGNYNEQF
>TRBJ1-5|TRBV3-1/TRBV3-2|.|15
ASSPSRTASSNQPQH
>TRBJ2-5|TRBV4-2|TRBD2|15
ASSQGLAGVRWETQY
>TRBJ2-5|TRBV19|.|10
ASRTTGETQY
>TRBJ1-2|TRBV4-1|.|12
ASSQNSRDYGYT
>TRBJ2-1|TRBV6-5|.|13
ASREIGSSYNEQF
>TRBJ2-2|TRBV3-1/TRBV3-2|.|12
ASSRSGATGELF
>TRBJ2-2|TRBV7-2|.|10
ASSFYTGELF
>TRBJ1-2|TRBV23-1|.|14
ASSQPEPRDNYGYT
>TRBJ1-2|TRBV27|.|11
ASSPTGGYGYT
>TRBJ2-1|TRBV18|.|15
ASSPILGIESYNEQF
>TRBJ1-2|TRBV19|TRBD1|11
ASSTAGGYGYT
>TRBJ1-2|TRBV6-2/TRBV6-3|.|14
ASSLPGGYPRDGYT
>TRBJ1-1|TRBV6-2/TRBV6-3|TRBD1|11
ASSWTGNTEAF
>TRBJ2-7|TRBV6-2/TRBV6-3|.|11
ASSYNGGSEQY
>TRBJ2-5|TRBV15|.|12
ATSRDVEGETQY
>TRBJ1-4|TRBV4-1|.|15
ASSQGRQRFTNEKLF
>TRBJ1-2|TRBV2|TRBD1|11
ASRTGALYGYT
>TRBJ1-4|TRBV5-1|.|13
ASSSSRGTNEKLF
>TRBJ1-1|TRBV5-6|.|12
ASSETSMNTEAF
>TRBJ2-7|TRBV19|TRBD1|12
ASRSGQGSFEQY
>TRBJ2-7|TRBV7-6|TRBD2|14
ASSSGTSGGAYEQY
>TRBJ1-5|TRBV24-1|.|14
ATSDVRAPSNQPQH
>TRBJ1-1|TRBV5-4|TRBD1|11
ASSLPGGTEAF
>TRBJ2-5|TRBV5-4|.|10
ASSLQLETQY
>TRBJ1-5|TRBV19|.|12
ASSIARGNQPQH
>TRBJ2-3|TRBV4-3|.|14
ASSQESTGGTDTQY
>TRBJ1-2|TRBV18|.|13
ASSPPGNSAYGYT
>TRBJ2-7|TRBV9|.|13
ASSVGAGRTIEQY
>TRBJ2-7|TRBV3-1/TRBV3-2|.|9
ASSQSLEQY
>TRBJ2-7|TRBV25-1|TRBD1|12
ASTGQGKVYEQY
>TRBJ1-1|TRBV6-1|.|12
ASSAGSTNTEAF
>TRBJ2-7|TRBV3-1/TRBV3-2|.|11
ASSQAGSYEQY
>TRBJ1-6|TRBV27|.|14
ATPTPGTEYNSPLH
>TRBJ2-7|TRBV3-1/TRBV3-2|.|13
ASSQVAGRFNEQY